This T cell receptor (beta chain) was recovered during a study of T cell responses to AZD1222 COVID-19 vaccine. V was shortened by 2 bases and J by 2 bases, with 15 bases between the two germline ends. This CDR3 comprises 16 residues. CDR1 and CDR2 (germline): SNHLY, FYNNEI. Assay: immunoSEQ multiplex PCR; the TCRdb copy retains only in-frame clones and omits some. The sample yields 130,000 to 150,000 clones, 70% to 90% seen once. This clone was counted between two and nine times. The sample consisted of peripheral blood, taken 28 days after the second AZD1222 dose. This chain joins TRBV2 and TRBJ1-1; D is perhaps TRBD1 (5 bases). This clonotype was obtained from an adult who received the AZD1222 COVID-19 vaccine. CDR3 nucleotides: TGTGCCAGCAGTGAAAAGGGGAGATTTTTTAACACTGAAGCTTTCTTT. Its translation: CASSEKGRFFNTEAFF.